Below are 9 T cell receptor beta chains sequenced from a single sample in a study of blood T cells in healthy people across ages. A second PCR, run for roughly 7 to 11 cycles, used a sample-barcoded 5' primer plus a J-beta primer mix. TCRdb called the 5' RACE reads again in MiXCR, with one record for every CDR3 protein. The table has about a million distinct CDR3 sequences, about two fifths seen once. Sequencing was performed on blood. The source is a man aged 18 to 29 in good health.

The chain carries TRBV20-1 and TRBJ2-7, with 7 bases aligning to TRBD1. This CDR3 spans 15 amino acids. Germline assignment: CDR1 DFQATT and CDR2 SNEGSKA (reference sequence). The trim removed 5 bases at V and 0 bases at J, leaving 10 bases unmatched. The CDR3 nucleotides are TGCAGTGCTTCCGAACCAGGGGGTGACTCCTACGAGCAGTACTTC. Translated: CSASEPGGDSYEQYF.

V is TRBV2 and J is TRBJ2-3; D is uncertain. CDR1 and CDR2 from the germline V gene are SNHLY and FYNNEI. The ends were cut back, 2 bases at V and 2 bases at J, with 11 bases in the middle. The CDR3 length is 15 residues. As DNA, the CDR3 is TGTGCCAGCAGTGAATCAGGCTACCTCACAGATACGCAGTATTTT. It specifies CASSESGYLTDTQYF.

The chain couples TRBV29-1 to TRBJ1-2; D possibly corresponds to TRBD1 (5 bases). Germline CDR1 reads SQVTM; CDR2 reads ANQGSEA. V was clipped by 6 bases and J by 0 bases, with 14 bases between them. The CDR3 totals 14 residues. The CDR3 loop is CSVATGRANYGYTF. CDR3 nucleotide sequence: TGCAGCGTAGCTACGGGACGCGCTAACTATGGCTACACCTTC.

This clonotype was detected a few times. The chain joins TRBV29-1 to TRBJ1-2, with a tentative D call TRBD1 (5 bases). With 4 bases removed from V and 8 bases from J, the gap between germline ends came to 14 bases. The CDR3 covers 12 residues. Looked up from germline, CDR1 is SQVTM and CDR2 is ANQGSEA. Written as DNA, the CDR3 is TGCAGCGTTGTGAGCAGGGCTCGCGGCTACACCTTC. It translates to CSVVSRARGYTF.

The rearrangement joins TRBV3-1 to TRBJ2-1, with TRBD2 as a possible D gene (5 bases). Germline assignment: CDR1 LGHDT and CDR2 YNNKEL (reference sequence). The CDR3 runs 16 residues. Trimming took 0 bases from V and 0 from J, leaving 9 bases between them. The CDR3 DNA reads as TGTGCCAGCAGCCAAGACTCGGGGAGCTCCTACAATGAGCAGTTCTTC. It is translated as CASSQDSGSSYNEQFF.

The V gene is TRBV7-9, the J gene TRBJ1-1; D gene ambiguous. This CDR3 has 13 amino acids. V gave up 1 base and J gave up 4 bases, with 7 bases separating them. The V gene's germline CDR1 is SEHNR and CDR2 FQNEAQ (reference sequence). CDR3 residues: CASSLDIATEAFF. CDR3 DNA sequence: TGTGCCAGCAGCTTAGATATAGCCACTGAAGCTTTCTTT.

The rearrangement links TRBV9 to TRBJ2-5; TRBD1 or TRBD2 may be the D gene (5 bases each). Trimming took 4 bases from V and 11 from J, leaving 21 bases between them. This CDR3 has 14 residues. The germline CDR1 and CDR2 sequences are SGDLS and YYNGEE. CDR3 protein: CASSPDEGYYEQYF. The CDR3, as DNA: TGTGCCAGCAGCCCAGATGAGGGGTACTATGAGCAGTACTTC.

The rearrangement uses TRBV9 and TRBJ2-7, with D perhaps assigned TRBD1 or TRBD2 (5 bases each). With 5 bases removed from V and 2 bases from J, the gap between germline ends came to 11 bases. This CDR3 comprises 13 residues. Germline V lookup: CDR1 SGDLS, CDR2 YYNGEE. CDR3 coding DNA: TGTGCCAGCAGTTCCGGGGCGGCCTACGAGCAGTACTTC. It yields the protein CASSSGAAYEQYF.

This clonotype showed up just a few times. The V call is TRBV20-1, the J call TRBJ1-1; a weak D match, TRBD1 (6 bases). The CDR3 totals 16 residues. The V end was cut by 3 bases, the J end by 1 base, with 18 bases between. From germline, CDR1 is DFQATT and CDR2 SNEGSKA (reference sequence). CDR3 coding DNA: TGCAGTGCTAGCAAAACAGGGTTCGCTGGGAACACTGAAGCTTTCTTT. It yields the protein CSASKTGFAGNTEAFF.